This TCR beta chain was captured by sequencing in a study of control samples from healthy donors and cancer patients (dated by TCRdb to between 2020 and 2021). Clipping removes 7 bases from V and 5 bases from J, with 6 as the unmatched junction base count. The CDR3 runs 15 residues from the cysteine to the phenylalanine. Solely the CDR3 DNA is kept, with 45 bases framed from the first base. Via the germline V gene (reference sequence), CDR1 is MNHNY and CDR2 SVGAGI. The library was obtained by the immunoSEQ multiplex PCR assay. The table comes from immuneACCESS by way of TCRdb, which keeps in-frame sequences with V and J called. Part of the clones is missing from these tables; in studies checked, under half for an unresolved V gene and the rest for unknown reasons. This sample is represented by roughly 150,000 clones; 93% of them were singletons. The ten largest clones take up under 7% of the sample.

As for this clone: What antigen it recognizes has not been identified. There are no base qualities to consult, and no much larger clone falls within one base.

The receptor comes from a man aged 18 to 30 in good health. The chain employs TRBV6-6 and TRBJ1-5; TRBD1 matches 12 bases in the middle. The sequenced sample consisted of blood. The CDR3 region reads CASNPGQGAYQPQHF. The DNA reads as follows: TGTGCCAGCAATCCGGGACAGGGGGCCTATCAGCCCCAGCATTTT.